The subject of this entry is one TCR beta chain. The antigen is unknown. Assay used: immunoSEQ multiplex PCR; TCRdb lists only in-frame clones, some missing. This table has about 24,000 clones, 81% appearing once. ViraFEST used viral peptide pools to expand antigen-specific CD4+ T cells before sequencing. After more than 9 days in culture, the CD4+ T cells were isolated. Either the BNT162b2 or mRNA-1273 vaccine was given to participants in two doses. The data are from a study of vaccination effects on CD4 cells after COVID-19. Study-level background: It was a median of 72 days after the second dose that post-vaccine samples were obtained.

V gave up 2 bases and J gave up 2 bases; unmatched junction bases: 5. CDR1 and CDR2 from the germline V gene are SGHTS and YDEGEE. CDR3 size: 17 residues. This receptor was taken from a human donor who received a COVID-19 vaccine. Some clones in this sample may be carry-over from other donors' samples. The chain links TRBV5-8 to TRBJ2-5; TRBD2 aligns across 14 bases. The sequencing here drew on CD4+ T cells from PBMCs cultured with SARS-CoV-2 spike peptides, taken after COVID-19 vaccination. CDR3 protein: CASSFGLAGGRQETQYF. The CDR3 DNA sequence: TGTGCCAGCAGCTTCGGACTAGCGGGGGGCCGACAAGAGACCCAGTACTTC.